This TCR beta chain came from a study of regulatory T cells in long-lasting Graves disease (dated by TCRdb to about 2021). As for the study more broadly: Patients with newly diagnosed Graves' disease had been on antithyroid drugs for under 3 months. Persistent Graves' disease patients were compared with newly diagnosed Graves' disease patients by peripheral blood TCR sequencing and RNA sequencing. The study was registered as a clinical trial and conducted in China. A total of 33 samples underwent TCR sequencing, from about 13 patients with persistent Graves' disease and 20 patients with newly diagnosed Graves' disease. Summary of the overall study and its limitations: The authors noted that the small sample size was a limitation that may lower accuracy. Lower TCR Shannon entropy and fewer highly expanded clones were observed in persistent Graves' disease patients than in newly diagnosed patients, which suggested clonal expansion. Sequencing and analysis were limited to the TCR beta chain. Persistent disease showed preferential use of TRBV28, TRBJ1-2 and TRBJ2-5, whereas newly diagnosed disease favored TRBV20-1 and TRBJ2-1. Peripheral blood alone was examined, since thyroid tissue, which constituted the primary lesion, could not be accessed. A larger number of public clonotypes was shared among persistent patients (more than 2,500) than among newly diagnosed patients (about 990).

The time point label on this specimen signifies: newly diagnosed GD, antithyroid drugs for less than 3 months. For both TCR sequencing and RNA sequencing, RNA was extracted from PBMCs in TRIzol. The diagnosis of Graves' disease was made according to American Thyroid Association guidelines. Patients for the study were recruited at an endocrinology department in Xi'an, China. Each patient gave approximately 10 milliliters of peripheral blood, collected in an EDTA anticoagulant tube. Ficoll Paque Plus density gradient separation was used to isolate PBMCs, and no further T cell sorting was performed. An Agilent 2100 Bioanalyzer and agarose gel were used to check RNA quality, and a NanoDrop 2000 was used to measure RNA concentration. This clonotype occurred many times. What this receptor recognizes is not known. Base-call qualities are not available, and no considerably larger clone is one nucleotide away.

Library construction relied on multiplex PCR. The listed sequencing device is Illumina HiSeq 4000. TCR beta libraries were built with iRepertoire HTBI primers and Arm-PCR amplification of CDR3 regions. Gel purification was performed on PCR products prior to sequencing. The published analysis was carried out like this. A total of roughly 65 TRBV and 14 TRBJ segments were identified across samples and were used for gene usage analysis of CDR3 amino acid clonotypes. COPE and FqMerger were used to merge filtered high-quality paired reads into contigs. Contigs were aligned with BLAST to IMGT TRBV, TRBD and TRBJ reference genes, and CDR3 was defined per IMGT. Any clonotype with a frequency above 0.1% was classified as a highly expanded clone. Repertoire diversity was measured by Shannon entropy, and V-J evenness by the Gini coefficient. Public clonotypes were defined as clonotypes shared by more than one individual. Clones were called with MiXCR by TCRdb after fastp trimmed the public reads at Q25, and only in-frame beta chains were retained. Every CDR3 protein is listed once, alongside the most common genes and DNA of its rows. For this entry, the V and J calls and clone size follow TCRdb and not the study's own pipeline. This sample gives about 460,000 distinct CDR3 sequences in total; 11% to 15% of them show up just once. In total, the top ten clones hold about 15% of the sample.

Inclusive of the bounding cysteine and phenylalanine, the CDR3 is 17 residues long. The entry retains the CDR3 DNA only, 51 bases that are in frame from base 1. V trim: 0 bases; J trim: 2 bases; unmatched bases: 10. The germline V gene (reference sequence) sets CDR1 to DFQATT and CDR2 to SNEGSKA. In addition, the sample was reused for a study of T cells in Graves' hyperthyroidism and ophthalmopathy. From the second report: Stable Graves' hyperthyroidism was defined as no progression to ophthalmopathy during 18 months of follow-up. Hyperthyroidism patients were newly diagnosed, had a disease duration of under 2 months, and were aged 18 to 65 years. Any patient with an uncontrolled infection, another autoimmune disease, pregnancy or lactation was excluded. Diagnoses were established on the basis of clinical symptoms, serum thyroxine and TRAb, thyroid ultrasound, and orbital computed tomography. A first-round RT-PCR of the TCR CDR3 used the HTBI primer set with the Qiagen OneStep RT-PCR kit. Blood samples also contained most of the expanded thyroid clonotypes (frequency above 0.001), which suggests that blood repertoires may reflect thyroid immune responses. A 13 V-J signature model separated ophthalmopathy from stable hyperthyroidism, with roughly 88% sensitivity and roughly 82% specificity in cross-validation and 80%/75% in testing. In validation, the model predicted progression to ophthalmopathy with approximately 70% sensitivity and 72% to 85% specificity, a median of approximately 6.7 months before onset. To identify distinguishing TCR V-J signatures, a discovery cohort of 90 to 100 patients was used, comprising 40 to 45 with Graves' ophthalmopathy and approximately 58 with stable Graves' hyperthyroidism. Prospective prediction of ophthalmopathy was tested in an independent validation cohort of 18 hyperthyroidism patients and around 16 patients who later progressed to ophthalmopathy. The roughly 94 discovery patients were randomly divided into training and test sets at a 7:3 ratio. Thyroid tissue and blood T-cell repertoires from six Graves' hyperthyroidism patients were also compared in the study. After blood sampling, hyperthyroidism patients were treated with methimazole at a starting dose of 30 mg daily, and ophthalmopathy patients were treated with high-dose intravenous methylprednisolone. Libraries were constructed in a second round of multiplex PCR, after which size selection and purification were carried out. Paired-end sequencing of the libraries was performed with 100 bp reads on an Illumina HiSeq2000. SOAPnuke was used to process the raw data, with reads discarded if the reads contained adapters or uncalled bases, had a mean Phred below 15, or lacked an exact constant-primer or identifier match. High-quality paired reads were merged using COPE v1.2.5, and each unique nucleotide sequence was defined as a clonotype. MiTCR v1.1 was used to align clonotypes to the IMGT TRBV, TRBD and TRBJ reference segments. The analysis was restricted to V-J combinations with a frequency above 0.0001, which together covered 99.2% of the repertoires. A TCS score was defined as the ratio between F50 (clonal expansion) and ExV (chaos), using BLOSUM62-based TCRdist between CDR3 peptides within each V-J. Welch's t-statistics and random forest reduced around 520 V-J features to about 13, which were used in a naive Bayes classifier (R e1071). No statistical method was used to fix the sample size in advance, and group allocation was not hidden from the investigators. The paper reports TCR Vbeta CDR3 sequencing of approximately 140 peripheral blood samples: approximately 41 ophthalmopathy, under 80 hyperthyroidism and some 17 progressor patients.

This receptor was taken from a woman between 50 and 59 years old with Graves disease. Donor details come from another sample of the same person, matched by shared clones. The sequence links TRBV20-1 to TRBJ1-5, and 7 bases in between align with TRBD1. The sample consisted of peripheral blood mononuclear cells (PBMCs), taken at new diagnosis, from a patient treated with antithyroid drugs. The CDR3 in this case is CSARETGRALGNQPQHF. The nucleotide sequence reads TGCAGTGCTAGAGAGACAGGGAGGGCCCTGGGCAATCAGCCCCAGCATTTT.